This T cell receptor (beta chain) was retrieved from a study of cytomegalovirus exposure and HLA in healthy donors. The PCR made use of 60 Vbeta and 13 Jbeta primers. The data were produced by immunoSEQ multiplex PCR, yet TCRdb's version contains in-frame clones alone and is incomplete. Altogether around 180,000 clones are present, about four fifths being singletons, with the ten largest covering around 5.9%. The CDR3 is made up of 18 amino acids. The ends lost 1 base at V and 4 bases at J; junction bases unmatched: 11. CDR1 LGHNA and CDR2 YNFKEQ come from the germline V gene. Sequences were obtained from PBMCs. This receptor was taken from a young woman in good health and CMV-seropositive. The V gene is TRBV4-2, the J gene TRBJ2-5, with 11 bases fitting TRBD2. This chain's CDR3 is CASSQAGLAGGRGETQYF. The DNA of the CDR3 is TGTGCCAGCAGCCAAGCGGGGCTAGCGGGAGGCCGGGGAGAGACCCAGTACTTC.